The clone carrying this T cell receptor beta chain was detected only a few times. Its antigen is currently unknown. The authors reverse transcribed all of the isolated RNA, so sequencing captured expressed TCRB transcripts. Naive, central memory and regulatory T cell samples produced a mean of about 3.4 million reads. Data came from immunoSEQ multiplex PCR; TCRdb stores just in-frame clones and leaves some out. The data contain more than 100,000 clones, around 15% of them singletons. This CDR3 region has 15 residues. Trimming left V 0 bases short and J 0 bases short, with 6 bases between. Germline assignment: CDR1 SGHNT and CDR2 YENEEA. The sample belongs to a study of beta chain features in type 1 diabetes. Whole-study findings and limits: Shorter TCRB CDR3s, moderately but significantly so, were found in Type 1 diabetes patients in all four CD4+ subsets.

The sequence derives from a man in his thirties or forties with type 1 diabetes. Sequencing was carried out using central memory CD4+ T cells from blood. The V and J genes are TRBV11-3 and TRBJ2-1; the D gene is possibly TRBD1 (6 bases). For the CDR3, the DNA is TGTGCCAGCAGCTTAGAGACAGGCTCCTACAATGAGCAGTTCTTC. It is translated as CASSLETGSYNEQFF.